A selection of T cell receptor beta chains follows, all from one sample in a study of Ad26.COV2.S vaccination and SARS-CoV-2 variants. The protocol was immunoSEQ multiplex PCR, while the TCRdb copy is restricted to in-frame clones and leaves out a portion. The sample yields 250,000 or so clones, around 88% seen once. Sample: peripheral blood, taken in a trial of Ad26.COV2.S vaccine versus placebo. The receptors come from a person between 18 and 65 years old who received the Ad26.COV2.S COVID-19 vaccine or a placebo. Both conserved end residues are part of each CDR3. A D gene is named only where the DNA matches it firmly. Clone sizes are given selectively: once, few, many, or a class where the clone is expanded.

J gene,D gene,clone size,V gene,CDR3 DNA,CDR3 protein
TRBJ1-1,.,.,TRBV18,TGTGCCAGCTCACCGGCTACGGTGAACACTGAAGCTTTCTTT,CASSPATVNTEAFF
TRBJ2-1,TRBD2,.,TRBV7-9,TGTGCCAGCAGCTTAGAACTAGCGAAGAATGAGCAGTTCTTC,CASSLELAKNEQFF
TRBJ1-5,.,.,TRBV3-1/TRBV3-2,TGTGCCAGCAGCCATCGGACAGAACGTCAGCCCCAGCATTTT,CASSHRTERQPQHF
TRBJ1-5,.,few,TRBV30,TGTGCCTGGAGTCCTCGTCAGTTTCGTCAGCCCCAGCATTTT,CAWSPRQFRQPQHF
TRBJ2-7,.,.,TRBV13,TGTGCCAGCAGCGTTCGTTTGAACGAGCAGTACTTC,CASSVRLNEQYF
TRBJ2-1,TRBD2,.,TRBV27,TGTGCCAGCAGTTCCCTGGGACTAGCGGGAGGAAGCTCCTACAATGAGCAGTTCTTC,CASSSLGLAGGSSYNEQFF
TRBJ2-2,.,.,TRBV11-2,TGTGCCAGCAGCTTAGACCGACAGAGCGCGAACACCGGGGAGCTGTTTTTT,CASSLDRQSANTGELFF
TRBJ2-2,.,.,TRBV19,TGTGCCAGTAGGCTTACGAACACCGGGGAGCTGTTTTTT,CASRLTNTGELFF
TRBJ2-7,TRBD2,.,TRBV7-6,TGTGCCAGCAGCCCCCCGGGGAGGGCCTACGAGCAGTACTTC,CASSPPGRAYEQYF
TRBJ1-2,.,.,TRBV4-1,TGCGCCAGCAGCCAACCCCTTGGCGGGAACTATGGCTACACCTTC,CASSQPLGGNYGYTF
TRBJ2-2,.,many,TRBV12-3/TRBV12-4,TGTGCCAGCAGTTACGAGCTCAGTGGGCTGTTTTTT,CASSYELSGLFF
TRBJ1-5,.,once,TRBV4-3,TGCGCCAGCAGCCAAGGACAGTGGAATCAGCCCCAGCATTTT,CASSQGQWNQPQHF
TRBJ2-5,.,.,TRBV21-1,TGTGCTAGCAGCAAACGACTTGGCAGGAAGGAGACCCAGTACTTC,CASSKRLGRKETQYF
TRBJ1-1,TRBD1,.,TRBV4-3,TGCGCCAGCAGCCAAGAAACTACAGGGGGTCTTGGTACTGAAGCTTTCTTT,CASSQETTGGLGTEAFF
TRBJ2-3,TRBD2,.,TRBV7-2,TGTGCCAGCAGCTTAGTTGGACTAGCGGGAGATACGCAGTATTTT,CASSLVGLAGDTQYF
TRBJ2-3,.,.,TRBV13,TGTGCCAGCAGCTCCCGGTCGCCCACAGATACGCAGTATTTT,CASSSRSPTDTQYF